This TCR beta chain was sequenced in a study of molecular identifiers for immune sequencing clone quantification. Bulk TCR library preparation followed previously described methods with listed TCR primers. TCRdb fed the PCR reads into MiXCR, producing one record per CDR3 protein. This sample has tens of thousands of distinct CDR3 sequences, with under 20% found just once. Study findings and constraints: Clones with over 20 RNA copies captured over 98% of effector molecules but under 1% of naive ones.

A word on this clonotype: Its antigen is unidentified.

Sequenced sample: naive CD8+ T cells from blood, with Jurkat cell RNA spiked in. Described subset: FACS-sorted CD8+CD4-CCR7+CD45RA+ naive T cells. The receptor was derived from a human donor in good health. Some libraries in this study had Jurkat cell RNA spiked in.

As DNA, the CDR3 is TGTGCCAGCTCACCATCACTAGGGACAGGGGATAATGAAAAACTGTTTTTT. The encoded protein is CASSPSLGTGDNEKLFF. V is TRBV18 and J is TRBJ1-4; 10 bases fit TRBD1. The germline V gene has CDR1 KGHSH and CDR2 LQKENI. V was clipped by 2 bases and J by 4 bases; unmatched bases: 7. The CDR3 totals 17 residues. Full variable domain (missing parts from reference TRBV18 and TRBJ1-4): NAGVMQNPRHLVRRRGQEARLRCSPMKGHSHVYWYRQLPEEGLKFMVYLQKENIIDESGMPKERFSAEFPKEGPSILRIQQVVRGDSAAYFCASSPSLGTGDNEKLFFGSGTQLSVL.